This T cell receptor (beta chain) was sequenced in a study of glioma-infiltrating T cells. Using RNA template, CDR3s of TCR alpha and beta were amplified with iRepertoire arm-PCR. From the multiplex PCR reads, TCRdb called clonotypes with MiXCR, one entry per CDR3 protein. The sample yields more than 300,000 distinct CDR3 sequences, around 45% seen once. V dropped 4 bases and J dropped 0; count of bases not matched to a gene: 11. This CDR3 region has 19 residues. CDR1 and CDR2 from the germline V gene are KGHSH and LQKENI. This TCR was sampled from a human donor with low-grade glioma or glioblastoma, undergoing nonglioma brain surgery, or in good health (not recorded which). Sequenced input: glioma tissue, nonneoplastic brain tissue, or PBMCs (not recorded which). The chain carries TRBV18 and TRBJ2-3; TRBD2 matches at 12 bases. CDR3 sequence reads: CASSLLGLAGGTSTDTQYF. For the CDR3, the DNA is TGTGCCAGCTCACTACTGGGACTAGCGGGCGGAACTAGCACAGATACGCAGTATTTT.